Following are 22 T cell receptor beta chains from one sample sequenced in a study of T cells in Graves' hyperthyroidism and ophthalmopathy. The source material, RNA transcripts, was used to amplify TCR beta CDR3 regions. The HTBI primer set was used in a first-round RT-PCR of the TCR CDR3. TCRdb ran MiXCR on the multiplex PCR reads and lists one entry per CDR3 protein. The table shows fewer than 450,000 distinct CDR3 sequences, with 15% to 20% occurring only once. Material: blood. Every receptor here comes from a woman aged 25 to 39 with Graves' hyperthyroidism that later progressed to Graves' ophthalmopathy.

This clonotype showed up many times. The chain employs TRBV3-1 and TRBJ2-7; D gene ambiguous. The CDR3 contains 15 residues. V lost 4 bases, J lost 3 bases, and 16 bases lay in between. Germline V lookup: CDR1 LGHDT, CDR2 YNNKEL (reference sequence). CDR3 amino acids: CASSRKPDGRYEQYF. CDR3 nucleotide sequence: TGTGCCAGCAGCCGGAAGCCTGACGGGCGCTACGAGCAGTACTTC.

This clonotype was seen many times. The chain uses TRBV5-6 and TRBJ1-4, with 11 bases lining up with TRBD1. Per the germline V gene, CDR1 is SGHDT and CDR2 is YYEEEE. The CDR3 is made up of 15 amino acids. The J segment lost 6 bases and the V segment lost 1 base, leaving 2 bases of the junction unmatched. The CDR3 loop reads CASSLLGQGDEKLFF. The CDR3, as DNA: TGTGCCAGCAGCTTGTTGGGACAGGGGGATGAAAAACTGTTTTTT.

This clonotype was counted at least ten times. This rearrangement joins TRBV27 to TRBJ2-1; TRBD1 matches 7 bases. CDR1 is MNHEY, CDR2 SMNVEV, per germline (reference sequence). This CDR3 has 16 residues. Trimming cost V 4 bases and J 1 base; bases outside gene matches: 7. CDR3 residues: CASSSTGQRSYNEQFF. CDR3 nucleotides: TGTGCCAGCAGTTCGACAGGGCAAAGGTCCTACAATGAGCAGTTCTTC.

CDR3 residues: CSARALWEDYGYTF. DNA of the CDR3: TGCAGTGCTAGAGCTCTTTGGGAGGACTATGGCTACACCTTC. The rearrangement links TRBV20-1 to TRBJ1-2; no reliable D call. V dropped 1 base and J dropped 3 bases, with 12 bases sitting between them. This CDR3 is 14 amino acids long. Germline values: CDR1 DFQATT, CDR2 SNEGSKA (reference sequence).

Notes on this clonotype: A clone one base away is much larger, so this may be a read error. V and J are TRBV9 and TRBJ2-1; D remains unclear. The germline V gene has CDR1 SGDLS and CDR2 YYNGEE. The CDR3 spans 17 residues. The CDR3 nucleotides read TGTGCCAGCAGCGTAGAAGGGAACCCGAGAGGCTACAATGAGCAGTGCTTC. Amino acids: CASSVEGNPRGYNEQCF.

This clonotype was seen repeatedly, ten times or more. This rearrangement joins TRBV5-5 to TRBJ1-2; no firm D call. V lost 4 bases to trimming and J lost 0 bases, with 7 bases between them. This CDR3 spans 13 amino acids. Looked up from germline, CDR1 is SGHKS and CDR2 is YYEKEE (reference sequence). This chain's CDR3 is CASSHPPNYGYTF. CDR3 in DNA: TGTGCCAGCAGCCATCCCCCTAACTATGGCTACACCTTC.

Here the CDR3 DNA reads TGCGCCAGCAGCATACAGGGGATGGAGACCCAGTACTTC. This sequence encodes CASSIQGMETQYF. The chain combines TRBV5-1 with TRBJ2-5; TRBD1 matches 7 bases. CDR3 length: 13 amino acids. Germline loops: CDR1 SGHRS, CDR2 YFSETQ. Unmatched junction bases numbered 5, after V lost 4 bases and J lost 5 bases.

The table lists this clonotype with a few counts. The CDR3 region has the DNA TGTGCCACCAGTGATTTTAAGGGAGGTATGGACAATGAGCAGTTCTTC. Protein sequence: CATSDFKGGMDNEQFF. The rearrangement uses TRBV24-1 and TRBJ2-1, with a tentative D call TRBD2 (6 bases). This CDR3 is 16 amino acids long. V was cut by 1 base and J by 5 bases, with 14 bases left in between. Germline-derived CDR1 and CDR2 are KGHDR and SFDVKD.

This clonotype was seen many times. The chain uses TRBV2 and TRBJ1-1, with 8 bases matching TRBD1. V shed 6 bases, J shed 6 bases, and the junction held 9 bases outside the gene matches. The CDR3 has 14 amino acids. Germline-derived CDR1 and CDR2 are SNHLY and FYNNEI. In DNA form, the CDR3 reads TGTGCCAGCAGCTTGACAGGGGCCGGGGCTGAAGCTTTCTTT. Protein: CASSLTGAGAEAFF.

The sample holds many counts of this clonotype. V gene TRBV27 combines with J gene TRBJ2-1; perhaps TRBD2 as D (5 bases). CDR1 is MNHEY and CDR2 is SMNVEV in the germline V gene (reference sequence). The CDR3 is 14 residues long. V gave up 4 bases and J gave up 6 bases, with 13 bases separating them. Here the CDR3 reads CASSSLHSGNEQFF. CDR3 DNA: TGTGCCAGCAGTTCACTTCACAGCGGCAATGAGCAGTTCTTC.

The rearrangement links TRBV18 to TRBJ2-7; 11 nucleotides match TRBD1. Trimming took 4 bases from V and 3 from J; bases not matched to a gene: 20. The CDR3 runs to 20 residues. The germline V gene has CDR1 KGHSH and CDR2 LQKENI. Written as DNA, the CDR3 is TGTGCCAGCTCACGATTGAACGGACAGGGGGCGATTTTCCCCAACTACGAGCAGTACTTC. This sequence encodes CASSRLNGQGAIFPNYEQYF.

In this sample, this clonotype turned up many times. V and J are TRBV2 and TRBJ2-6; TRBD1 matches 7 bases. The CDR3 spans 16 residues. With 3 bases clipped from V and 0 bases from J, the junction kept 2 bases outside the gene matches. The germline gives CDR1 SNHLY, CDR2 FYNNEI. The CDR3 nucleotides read TGTGCCAGCAGTGACGGGACAGCCTCTGGGGCCAACGTCCTGACTTTC. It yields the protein CASSDGTASGANVLTF.

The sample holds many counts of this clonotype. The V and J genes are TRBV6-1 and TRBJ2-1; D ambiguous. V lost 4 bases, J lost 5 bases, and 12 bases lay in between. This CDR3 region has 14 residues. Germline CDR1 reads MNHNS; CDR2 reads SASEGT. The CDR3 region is CASSVVQKDNEQFF. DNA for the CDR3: TGTGCCAGCAGTGTGGTCCAGAAAGACAATGAGCAGTTCTTC.

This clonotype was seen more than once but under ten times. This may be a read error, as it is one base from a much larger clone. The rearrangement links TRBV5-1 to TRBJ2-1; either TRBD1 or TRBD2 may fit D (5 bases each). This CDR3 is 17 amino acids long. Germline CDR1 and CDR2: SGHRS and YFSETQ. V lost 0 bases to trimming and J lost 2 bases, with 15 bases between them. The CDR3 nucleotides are TGCGCCAGCAGCTTGGTGGACTGGGACCCCGCCTACAATGAGCAGTTCTTC. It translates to CASSLVDWDPAYNEQFF. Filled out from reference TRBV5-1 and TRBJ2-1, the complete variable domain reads KAGVTQTPRYLIKTRGQQVTLSCSPISGHRSVSWYQQTPGQGLQFLFEYFSETQRNKGNFPGRFSGRQFSNSRSEMNVSTLELGDSALYLCASSLVDWDPAYNEQFFGPGTRLTVL.

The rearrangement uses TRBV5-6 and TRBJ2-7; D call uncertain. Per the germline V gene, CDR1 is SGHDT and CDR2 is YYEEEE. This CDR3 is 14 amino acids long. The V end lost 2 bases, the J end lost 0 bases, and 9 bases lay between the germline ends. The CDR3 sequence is CASSFSANSYEQYF. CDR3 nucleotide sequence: TGTGCCAGCAGCTTCTCGGCCAACTCCTACGAGCAGTACTTC. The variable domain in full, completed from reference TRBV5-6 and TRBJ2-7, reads DAGVTQSPTHLIKTRGQQVTLRCSPKSGHDTVSWYQQALGQGPQFIFQYYEEEERQRGNFPDRFSGHQFPNYSSELNVNALLLGDSALYLCASSFSANSYEQYFGPGTRLTVT.

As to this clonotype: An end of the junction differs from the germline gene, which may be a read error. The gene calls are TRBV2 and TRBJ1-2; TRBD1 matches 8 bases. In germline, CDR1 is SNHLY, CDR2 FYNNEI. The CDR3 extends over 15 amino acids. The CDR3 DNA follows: TGCGCCAGCAGCCCCCGTCAGGGGGCCTTCTATGGCTACACCTTC. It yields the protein CASSPRQGAFYGYTF.

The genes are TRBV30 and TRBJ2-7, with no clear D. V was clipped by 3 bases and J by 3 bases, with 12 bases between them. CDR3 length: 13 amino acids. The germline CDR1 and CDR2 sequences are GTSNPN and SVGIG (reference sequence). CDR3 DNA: TGTGCCTGGAGGACCGGGTTCGGCTACGAGCAGTACTTC. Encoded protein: CAWRTGFGYEQYF.

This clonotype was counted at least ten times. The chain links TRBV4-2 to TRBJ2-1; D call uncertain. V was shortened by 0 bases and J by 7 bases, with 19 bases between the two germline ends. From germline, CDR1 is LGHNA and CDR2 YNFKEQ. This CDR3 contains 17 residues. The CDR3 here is CASSQDLESEGENEQFF. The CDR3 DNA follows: TGTGCCAGCAGCCAAGATCTCGAAAGTGAAGGCGAGAATGAGCAGTTCTTC.

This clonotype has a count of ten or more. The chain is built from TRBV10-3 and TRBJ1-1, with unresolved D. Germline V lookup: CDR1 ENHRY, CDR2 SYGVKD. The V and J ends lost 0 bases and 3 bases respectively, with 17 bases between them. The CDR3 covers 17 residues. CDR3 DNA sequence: TGTGCCATCAGTGAGTCGATTCTGCGGGATGGGGACACTGAAGCTTTCTTT. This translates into CAISESILRDGDTEAFF.

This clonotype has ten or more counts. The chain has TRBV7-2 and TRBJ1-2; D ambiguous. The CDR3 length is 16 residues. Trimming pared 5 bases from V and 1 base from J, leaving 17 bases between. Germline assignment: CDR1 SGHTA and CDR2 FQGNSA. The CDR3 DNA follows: TGTGCCAGCAGCAGGCCGCAACCGAGAGATAACTATGGCTACACCTTC. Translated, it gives CASSRPQPRDNYGYTF.

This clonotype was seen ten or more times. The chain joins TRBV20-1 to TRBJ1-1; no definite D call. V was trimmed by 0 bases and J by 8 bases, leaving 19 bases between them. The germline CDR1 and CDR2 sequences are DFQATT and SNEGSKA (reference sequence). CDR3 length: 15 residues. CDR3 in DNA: TGCAGTGCTAGAGATTCGAAGGGCCGTGCCGGGGAAGCTTTCTTT. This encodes CSARDSKGRAGEAFF.

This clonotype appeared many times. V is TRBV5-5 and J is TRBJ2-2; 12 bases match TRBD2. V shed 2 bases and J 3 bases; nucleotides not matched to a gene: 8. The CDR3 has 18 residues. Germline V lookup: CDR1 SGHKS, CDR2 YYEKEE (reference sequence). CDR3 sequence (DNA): TGTGCCAGCAGCTTACCCCCTAGCGGGGGGGCAGACACCGGGGAGCTGTTTTTT. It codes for CASSLPPSGGADTGELFF.